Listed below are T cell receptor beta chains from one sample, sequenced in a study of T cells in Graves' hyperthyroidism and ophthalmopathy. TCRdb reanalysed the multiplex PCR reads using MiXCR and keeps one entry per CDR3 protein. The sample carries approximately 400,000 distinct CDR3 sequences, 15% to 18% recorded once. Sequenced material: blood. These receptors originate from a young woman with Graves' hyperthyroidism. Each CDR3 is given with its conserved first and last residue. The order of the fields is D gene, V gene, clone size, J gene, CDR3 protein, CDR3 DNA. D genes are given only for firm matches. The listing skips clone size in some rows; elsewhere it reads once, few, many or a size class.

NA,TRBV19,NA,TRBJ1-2,CASIAAGTRVGDHGYTF,TGTGCCAGTATCGCCGCCGGGACCCGCGTCGGCGATCATGGCTACACCTTC
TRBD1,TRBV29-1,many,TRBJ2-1,CSVEGQGAITYNEQFF,TGCAGCGTTGAGGGACAGGGGGCCATAACCTACAATGAGCAGTTCTTC
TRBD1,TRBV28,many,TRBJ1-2,CASSSGQGSYGYTF,TGTGCCAGCAGTTCCGGACAGGGTAGCTATGGCTACACCTTC
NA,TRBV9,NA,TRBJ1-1,CASSLAGRSNTEAFF,TGTGCCAGCAGCCTAGCGGGACGGTCGAACACTGAAGCTTTCTTT
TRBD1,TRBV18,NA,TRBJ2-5,CASSSRDRQETQYF,TGTGCCAGCTCATCCCGGGACAGACAAGAGACCCAGTACTTC
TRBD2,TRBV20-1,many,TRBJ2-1,CSARGLAGGPGSNEQFF,TGCAGTGCTAGAGGGCTAGCGGGAGGGCCGGGGAGCAATGAGCAGTTCTTC
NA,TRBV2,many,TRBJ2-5,CASEETEVETQYF,TGTGCCAGCGAAGAAACAGAAGTGGAGACCCAGTACTTC
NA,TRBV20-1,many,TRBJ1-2,CSAREVGRGYGYTF,TGCAGTGCTAGAGAAGTCGGCAGGGGCTATGGCTACACCTTC
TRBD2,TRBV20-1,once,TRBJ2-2,CSARVDAGGYFGELFF,TGCAGTGCTAGGGTGGACGCGGGAGGGTATTTCGGGGAGCTGTTTTTT
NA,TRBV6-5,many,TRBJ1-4,CASSYSAGLPNEKLFF,TGTGCCAGCAGTTACAGCGCAGGGCTCCCTAATGAAAAACTGTTTTTT
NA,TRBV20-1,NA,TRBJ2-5,CSARETGGGETQYF,TGCAGTGCTAGAGAAACGGGGGGCGGGGAGACCCAGTACTTC
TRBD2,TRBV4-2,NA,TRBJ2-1,CASSQDGTSRSDEQFF,TGTGCCAGCAGCCAAGATGGGACTAGCAGGAGTGATGAGCAGTTCTTC
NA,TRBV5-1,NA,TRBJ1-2,CASSLADGAELGGYTF,TGCGCCAGCAGCTTGGCCGACGGGGCTGAATTGGGTGGCTACACCTTC
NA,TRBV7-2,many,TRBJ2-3,CASSLTGVRDTQYF,TGTGCCAGCAGCTTAACAGGCGTTCGGGATACGCAGTATTTT
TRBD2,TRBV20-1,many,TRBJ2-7,CSARGLAGQNYEQYF,TGCAGTGCTAGAGGACTAGCGGGACAAAACTACGAGCAGTACTTC
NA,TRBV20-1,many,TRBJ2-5,CSARVDLGLQETQYF,TGCAGTGCTAGAGTTGACTTAGGACTGCAAGAGACCCAGTACTTC
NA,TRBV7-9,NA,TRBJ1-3,CASSPEVKKVTIYF,TGTGCCAGCAGCCCGGAGGTAAAGAAGGTCACCATATATTTT
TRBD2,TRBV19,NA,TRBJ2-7,CASSINSGTHYEQYF,TGTGCCAGTAGTATAAACAGCGGGACCCACTACGAGCAGTACTTC
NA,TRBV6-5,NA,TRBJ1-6,CASSYGAGTNSPLHF,TGTGCCAGCAGTTACGGCGCGGGTACGAATTCACCCCTCCACTTT
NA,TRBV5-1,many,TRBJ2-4,CASSLEDLAKNIQYF,TGCGCCAGCAGCTTGGAGGACCTAGCCAAAAACATTCAGTACTTC
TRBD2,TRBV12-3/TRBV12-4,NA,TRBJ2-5,CASSLGGAGGTMGDQYF,TGTGCCAGCAGTTTGGGGGGGGCGGGAGGGACGATGGGGGACCAGTACTTC
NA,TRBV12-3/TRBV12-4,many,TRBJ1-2,CASSLRASPSHGYTF,TGTGCCAGCAGTCTCCGGGCCTCGCCTAGTCATGGCTACACCTTC
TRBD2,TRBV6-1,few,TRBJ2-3,CASRQLAGVSTDTQYF,TGTGCCAGCAGGCAGCTAGCGGGGGTTAGCACAGATACGCAGTATTTT
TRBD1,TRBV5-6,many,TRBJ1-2,CASSSGQDGYTF,TGTGCCAGCAGCTCCGGACAGGATGGCTACACCTTC
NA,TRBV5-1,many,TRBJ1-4,CASRLFSSRGNEKLFF,TGCGCCAGCCGCCTTTTCTCATCTAGGGGTAATGAAAAACTGTTTTTT
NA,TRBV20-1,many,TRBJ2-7,CSARAIGSVVAYEQYF,TGCAGTGCTAGAGCCATAGGGTCAGTGGTAGCCTACGAGCAGTACTTC
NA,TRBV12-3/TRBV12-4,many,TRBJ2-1,CASSSSKEQFF,NA
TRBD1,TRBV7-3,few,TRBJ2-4,CASSPTGGLAKNIQYF,TGTGCCAGCAGCCCGACAGGGGGCTTAGCCAAAAACATTCAGTACTTC
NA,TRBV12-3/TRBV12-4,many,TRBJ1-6,CASRDSRNSPLHF,TGTGCCAGCAGGGACAGTAGGAATTCACCCCTCCACTTT
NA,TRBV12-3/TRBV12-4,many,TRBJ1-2,CASSLVRGIGYTF,TGTGCCAGCAGTTTAGTCCGGGGAATAGGCTACACCTTC
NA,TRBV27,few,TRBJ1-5,CASRETPYSNQPQHF,TGTGCCAGCAGGGAGACACCCTATAGCAATCAGCCCCAGCATTTT
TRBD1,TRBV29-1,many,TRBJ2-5,CSGLTGGETQYF,TGCAGCGGATTAACAGGGGGAGAGACCCAGTACTTC
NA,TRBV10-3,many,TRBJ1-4,CAISDREEEDEKLFF,TGTGCCATCAGTGATCGAGAGGAGGAGGATGAAAAACTGTTTTTT
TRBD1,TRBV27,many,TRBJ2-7,CASSFSDRVPTYEQYF,TGTGCCAGCAGTTTCTCGGACAGGGTTCCTACCTACGAGCAGTACTTC
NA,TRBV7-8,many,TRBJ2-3,CASSLVSGVGDTQYF,TGTGCCAGCAGCTTAGTGTCCGGAGTCGGTGATACGCAGTATTTT
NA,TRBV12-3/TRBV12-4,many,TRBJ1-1,CASSLAEGNTEAFF,TGTGCCAGCAGTTTAGCGGAAGGGAACACTGAAGCTTTCTTT
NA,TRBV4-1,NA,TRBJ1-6,CASSQGGWNSPLHF,TGCGCCAGCAGCCAAGGGGGCTGGAATTCACCCCTCCACTTT
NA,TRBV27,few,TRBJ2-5,CASSLSGLSTQYF,TGTGCCAGCAGTTTATCGGGGTTGTCGACCCAGTACTTC
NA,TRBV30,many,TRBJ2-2,CAWRNIDTGELFF,TGTGCCTGGAGAAATATAGACACCGGGGAGCTGTTTTTT
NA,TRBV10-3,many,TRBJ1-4,CAISDPVASAQAKLFF,TGTGCCATCAGTGATCCCGTCGCGAGCGCTCAGGCAAAACTGTTTTTT
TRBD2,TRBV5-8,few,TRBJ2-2,CASSRSGTSTGELFF,TGTGCCAGCAGCCGTTCCGGGACTAGCACCGGGGAGCTGTTTTTT
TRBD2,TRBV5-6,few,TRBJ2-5,CASSLGGGTPETQYF,TGTGCCAGCAGCTTGGGGGGGGGGACTCCTGAGACCCAGTACTTC
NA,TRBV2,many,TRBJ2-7,CASSRRDPTTYEQYF,TGTGCCAGCAGCAGGCGGGACCCGACCACCTACGAGCAGTACTTC
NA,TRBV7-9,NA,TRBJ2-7,CASSSTLDSSYEQYF,TGTGCCAGCAGCTCAACCCTGGACAGCTCCTACGAGCAGTACTTC
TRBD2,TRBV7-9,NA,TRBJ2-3,CASSGTSGGLDTQYF,TGTGCCAGCAGCGGCACTAGCGGGGGGTTAGATACGCAGTATTTT
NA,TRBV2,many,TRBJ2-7,CASTFNYEQYF,TGTGCCAGCACCTTCAACTACGAGCAGTACTTC
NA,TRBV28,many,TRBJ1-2,CASSLTDSYGYTF,TGTGCCAGCAGTTTGACAGACAGCTATGGCTACACCTTC
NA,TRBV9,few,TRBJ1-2,CASSFPLGGSNYGYTF,TGTGCCAGCAGCTTCCCTCTAGGGGGTTCTAACTATGGCTACACCTTC
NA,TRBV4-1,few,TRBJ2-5,CASSQVLTLQETQYF,TGCGCCAGCAGCCAAGTACTAACCCTCCAAGAGACCCAGTACTTC
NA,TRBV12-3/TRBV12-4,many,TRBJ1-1,CASSPGGGGTEAFF,TGTGCCAGCAGTCCCGGCGGAGGAGGGACTGAAGCTTTCTTT